This T cell receptor beta chain was found in a study of beta chain features in type 1 diabetes. General study findings and limits: Significant though moderate, a shortening of TCRB CDR3s appeared in all four CD4+ subsets of Type 1 diabetes patients.

What was sequenced were expressed TCRB transcripts, since all of the isolated RNA had been reverse transcribed. Assay: immunoSEQ multiplex PCR; the TCRdb copy retains only in-frame clones and omits some. The sample yields a few hundred thousand clones, approximately 10% seen once. CD4+ naive, central memory, regulatory and stem cell-like memory cells were sorted via CD45RO/CCR7/CD25/CD127/CD95/CD27. About this clone itself: The antigen is undetermined.

CDR1 is KGHSH, CDR2 LQKENI, per germline. Trimming cost V 5 bases and J 3 bases, with 14 bases left between them. The CDR3 runs to 15 residues. The specimen was naive CD4+ T cells from blood. The chain carries TRBV18 and TRBJ2-1; TRBD2 is a possible D gene (5 bases). This TCR derives from a man aged 25 to 40 with type 1 diabetes. DNA of the CDR3: TGTGCCAGCTCAACGGCCATAGGAGGCTACAATGAGCAGTTCTTC. It specifies CASSTAIGGYNEQFF. Together with reference TRBV18 and TRBJ2-1, the CDR3 gives the full variable domain: NAGVMQNPRHLVRRRGQEARLRCSPMKGHSHVYWYRQLPEEGLKFMVYLQKENIIDESGMPKERFSAEFPKEGPSILRIQQVVRGDSAAYFCASSTAIGGYNEQFFGPGTRLTVL.